This TCR beta chain derives from a study of T cells after yellow fever vaccination. TCRdb itself ran the 5' RACE reads through MiXCR, one entry per CDR3 protein. Here the sample spans approximately 610,000 distinct CDR3 sequences, roughly a sixth being singletons. Per germline, CDR1 SGHAT and CDR2 FQDESV (reference sequence). V was clipped by 5 bases and J by 1 base; unmatched bases: 6. The CDR3 extends over 16 amino acids. This chain uses TRBV11-1 with TRBJ2-2, with TRBD1 matching over 8 bases. This specimen was PBMCs, taken 5 to 6 days after the first yellow fever vaccination. This TCR came from a man between 18 and 35 years old who received the YFV17D yellow fever vaccine. The CDR3 DNA follows: TGTGCCAGCAGCAAATCCGGGACAGGGAACACCGGGGAGCTGTTTTTT. It encodes CASSKSGTGNTGELFF.